A selection of T cell receptor beta chains follows, all from one sample in a study of naive and memory T cell subsets. MiXCR, applied by TCRdb to the 5' RACE reads, yields one record per CDR3 protein. The table has about 48,000 distinct CDR3 sequences, about 4.5% seen once; the top ten hold around 0.84%. The receptors were gathered from a female donor in good health. The CDR3 runs from the conserved cysteine through the conserved F or W. The D gene is left open where the match is weak. Only some rows state a clone size, as once, few, many or a class for expanded clones.

clone_size	d_call	v_call	cdr3_length	j_call	cdr3_nt	cdr3_aa
NA	NA	TRBV5-1	16	TRBJ2-3	TGCGCCAGCAGCCCGTCAATCGACAGGCACACAGATACGCAGTATTTT	CASSPSIDRHTDTQYF
many	TRBD2	TRBV2	14	TRBJ2-1	TGTGCCAGCAGTGAAGTGCGGGGGAACAATGAGCAGTTCTTC	CASSEVRGNNEQFF
few	NA	TRBV7-9	14	TRBJ2-3	TGTGCCAGCAGGGGGGGTTTCGACACAGATACGCAGTATTTT	CASRGGFDTDTQYF
many	TRBD2	TRBV20-1	14	TRBJ2-7	TGCAGTGCTAGAAGAGGGACTAGCGTCCACGAGCAGTACTTC	CSARRGTSVHEQYF
many	NA	TRBV7-9	12	TRBJ2-7	TGTGCCAGCGGGTTTACATATTACGAGCAGTACTTC	CASGFTYYEQYF
NA	NA	TRBV13	13	TRBJ2-2	TGTGCCAGCAGCTTAAGGCCCACCGGGGAGCTGTTTTTT	CASSLRPTGELFF
many	NA	TRBV7-9	13	TRBJ2-7	TGTGCCAGCAGCTTCTCAGGGGATTACGAGCAGTACTTC	CASSFSGDYEQYF
many	NA	TRBV20-1	11	TRBJ1-2	TGCAGTGCTAGACTGATTCGGGACACCGGCTTC	CSARLIRDTGF
many	NA	TRBV11-3	16	TRBJ1-5	TGTGCCAGCAGCTTAAAATTCCGAAGGGGCAATCAGCCCCAGCATTTT	CASSLKFRRGNQPQHF
many	NA	TRBV20-1	12	TRBJ2-5	TGCAGTGCTGCGTACTACCTGGAGACCCAGTACTTC	CSAAYYLETQYF
NA	NA	TRBV14	15	TRBJ2-5	TGTGCCAGCAGCGAGCACCGGGGTTACGTTGAGACCCAGTACTTC	CASSEHRGYVETQYF
NA	NA	TRBV5-1	14	TRBJ1-4	TGCGCCAGCAGACCAAGCACAACTAATGAAAAACTGTTTTTT	CASRPSTTNEKLFF
many	TRBD1	TRBV6-2/TRBV6-3	16	TRBJ2-3	TGTGCCAGCACCCTCCCCAGGGGGACAGGGACAGCTACGCAGTATTTT	CASTLPRGTGTATQYF
NA	TRBD1	TRBV29-1	13	TRBJ2-7	TGCAGCGTTCTTCGGACAGGGAGCTACGAGCAGTACTTC	CSVLRTGSYEQYF